This T cell receptor beta chain was sequenced during a study of vaccination and CD4 T cells after COVID-19 (dated by TCRdb to the early 2020s). Background for the entire study: Every convalescent patient had a positive nasal swab PCR test for SARS-CoV-2, with mild disease in roughly nine patients and severe disease in one. Control cultures received a CEFX viral epitope pool as the positive control, an HIV-1 Nef peptide pool as the negative control, or no peptide. In roughly 11 COVID-19 convalescent patients and a handful of infection-naive healthy vaccine recipients, the spike-specific CD4+ TCR repertoire before mRNA vaccination was compared with the repertoire after mRNA vaccination. Post-COVID blood samples from convalescent patients were collected a median of roughly 100 days after diagnosis, with a range of 35 to 161 days. Each participant got two doses of either the Pfizer-BioNTech BNT162b2 vaccine (n=8) or the Moderna mRNA-1273 vaccine (n=2). The convalescent cohort comprised six males and four females, including two Hispanic individuals, seven Caucasians, two Asians and one multiracial person. Post-vaccine blood samples were taken a median of about 70 days after the second vaccine dose, with a range of 14 to 241 days. Culture stimuli were overlapping spike peptide pools from SARS-CoV-2 and from the common cold coronaviruses HCoV-NL63, HCoV-OC43 and HCoV-229E. General study outcomes and caveats: Nearly all vaccine-specific clones in convalescent patients (304 of 307) were mono-reactive for SARS-CoV-2 spike rather than cross-reactive with common cold coronaviruses. The median number of SARS-CoV-2-reactive clonotypes rose from 21 after infection to 30 to 45 after vaccination, but the change was not significant. Only a relatively small number of convalescent patients were included in the study, and early timepoints following natural infection were not analyzed. In convalescent patients, a median around 84% of post-vaccine SARS-CoV-2-reactive clones were detected only after vaccination, and vaccine-specific priming was suggested by this finding.

Regarding this clonotype: Its antigen is unknown. Because the CDR3's place on the DNA is in doubt, the DNA is left out and the CDR3 is given as listed by TCRdb.

Libraries were prepared through PCR. At the Johns Hopkins FTIC core, DNA from the cultured CD4+ T cells underwent TCR sequencing with the Oncomine TCR Beta short-read assay. Genomic DNA was extracted from the cultured CD4+ T cells with the QIAamp micro DNA kit. Oncomine TCR Beta libraries from cultured CD4+ T cells were pooled with unique dual indexes and sequenced on an Illumina iSeq 100. In the authors' own workflow: Non-productive sequences were filtered out, and CDR3s that did not start with C, did not end with F or W, or were shorter than 7 amino acids were discarded. The MANAFEST web application was used to identify antigen-specific clonotypes by comparing peptide-stimulated wells against reference wells and other culture wells. For a clone to be called positive, the clone needed an FDR below 0.05, an odds ratio above 5, and a productive frequency above 0.1% in at least two of three replicate wells. Cross-reactive clonotypes were defined as significantly expanded in both SARS-CoV-2 spike wells and at least one common cold coronavirus spike condition. Levenshtein distances (stringdist) and unrooted phylogenetic trees (ape) in R version 3.6.1 were used to assess CDR3 homology. The public reads were quality trimmed at Q25 with fastp and then assembled into clones with MiXCR by TCRdb, keeping productive beta chains. Entries that share a CDR3 protein sequence are merged under the most common genes and DNA. The authors' filters were not applied to this entry. The sample has 15,000 to 20,000 distinct CDR3 sequences on record, 53% of them singletons. The ten largest clones take up over 7% of the sample.

In the germline V gene, CDR1 corresponds to LGHNA and CDR2 to YSLEER. Its CDR3 holds 24 amino acids, cysteine through phenylalanine. Explained via the paper, the treatment or condition label denotes: approximately 11-day PBMC culture with coronavirus spike peptide pools or control peptides (ViraFEST assay). To expand antigen-specific T cells with peptide pools and then pick out the expanded clonotypes through TCR sequencing, the study relied on the ViraFEST assay. The positive SARS-CoV-2 PCR tests of the convalescent patients were dated from March to December 2020, before the Alpha, Beta and Delta variants emerged in the United States. About 1.8 million PBMCs per well were cultured in IMDM with 5% human AB serum and 8.5 to 10 IU/ml IL-2, plus 10 ug/ml peptide pools. Half of the culture medium was replaced with fresh IL-2-containing medium on days 3 and 7. CD4+ T cells were isolated after roughly nine days of culture through negative selection using the EasySep CD4+ T cell isolation kit. Ficoll-Paque Plus gradient centrifugation was used to isolate PBMCs from whole blood, and the isolated PBMCs were then either used fresh or cryopreserved at -140C. Culture conditions were generally each tested in triplicate wells.

The receptor chain draws on TRBV4-3 and TRBJ1-2; the table assigns TRBD1, which was not confirmed against the DNA. The receptor was isolated from a human donor who had recovered from COVID-19. Sequencing was performed on CD4+ T cells from blood, cultured in vitro, taken before SARS-CoV-2 vaccination. The CDR3 region: CASTNQTSMYLCASLRGPIYGYTF.